The 4 T cell receptor beta chains given below trace back to one sample, sequenced in a study of regulatory T cells. Primers: 52 TRBV forward and 13 TRBJ reverse. TCRdb's copy holds only in-frame clones and misses some; the assay was immunoSEQ multiplex PCR. There are approximately 10,000 clones in the sample; about 87% occur only once, and more than 9% lies in the top ten. The sequenced sample consisted of CD8+ T cells sorted from blood. The receptors stem from a person between 18 and 30 years old with CD3G deficiency.

The chain couples TRBV11-2 to TRBJ2-7; D call uncertain. Trimming removed 0 bases at V and 0 bases at J, with 12 bases between. CDR1 SGHAT and CDR2 FQNNGV come from the germline V gene. The CDR3 extends over 16 amino acids. This CDR3 is CASSLEGGVSSYEQYF. CDR3 sequence (DNA): TGTGCCAGCAGCTTAGAGGGTGGTGTCAGCTCCTACGAGCAGTACTTC. Supplemented by reference TRBV11-2 and TRBJ2-7, the full variable domain reads EAGVAQSPRYKIIEKRQSVAFWCNPISGHATLYWYQQILGQGPKLLIQFQNNGVVDDSQLPKDRFSAERLKGVDSTLKIQPAKLEDSAVYLCASSLEGGVSSYEQYFGPGTRLTVT.

The V and J genes are TRBV28 and TRBJ1-2; D is unclear. CDR1 and CDR2 from the germline V gene are MDHEN and SYDVKM. This CDR3 region has 13 residues. V gave up 5 bases and J gave up 2 bases, with 9 bases separating them. CDR3: CASSPRGNYGYTF. Written as DNA, the CDR3 is TGTGCCAGCAGTCCCCGGGGAAACTATGGCTACACCTTC.

This rearrangement joins TRBV6-1 to TRBJ2-7; D is tentatively TRBD1 or TRBD2 (5 bases each). V was cut by 1 base and J by 1 base, with 8 bases left in between. The germline gives CDR1 MNHNS, CDR2 SASEGT. The CDR3 extends over 14 amino acids. The CDR3 loop is CASSEGEGSYEQYF. CDR3 in DNA: TGTGCCAGCAGTGAAGGAGAGGGGTCCTACGAGCAGTACTTC.

The genes are TRBV28 and TRBJ2-3; D is possibly TRBD1 (5 bases). Germline values: CDR1 MDHEN, CDR2 SYDVKM. V was pared by 6 bases and J by 3 bases, with 13 bases between. This CDR3 has 14 residues. CDR3 bases: TGTGCCAGCAGCTACTTATCAGGGACAGATACGCAGTATTTT. It encodes CASSYLSGTDTQYF.